This is a list of T cell receptor beta chains from one sample in a study of cytomegalovirus exposure and HLA in healthy donors. Libraries were prepared by immunoSEQ multiplex PCR; TCRdb keeps only in-frame clonotypes and omits some of them. The profile shows fewer than 200,000 clones, around 80% of them singletons. Input material: PBMCs. All receptors come from a woman between 45 and 65 years old in good health and CMV-seropositive. The CDR3 runs from the conserved cysteine through the conserved F or W. The order of the fields is D gene, V gene, J gene, CDR3 length, clone size, CDR3 DNA, CDR3 protein. The D gene is left open where the match is weak. Clone size is shown for a subset of rows, as once, few, many or a class of expanded clone.

D gene: TRBD1; V gene: TRBV29-1; J gene: TRBJ1-2; CDR3 length: 14; clone size: once; CDR3 DNA: TGCAGCGTTGAAAGGGGGGGGACAGGGAATGGCTACACCTTC; CDR3 protein: CSVERGGTGNGYTF
D gene: TRBD2; V gene: TRBV7-2; J gene: TRBJ2-5; CDR3 length: 14; clone size: -; CDR3 DNA: TGTGCCAGCAGCCGCGGGAGGGCCGCAGGTGAGCAGTACTTC; CDR3 protein: CASSRGRAAGEQYF
D gene: -; V gene: TRBV7-9; J gene: TRBJ1-2; CDR3 length: 15; clone size: -; CDR3 DNA: TGTGCCAGCAGCTTAGGGGCAGGGGTTACCTATGGCTACACCTTC; CDR3 protein: CASSLGAGVTYGYTF
D gene: -; V gene: TRBV18; J gene: TRBJ2-2; CDR3 length: 14; clone size: -; CDR3 DNA: TGTGCCAGCTCACTCACCGAGACTGCGGGGGAGCTGTTTTTT; CDR3 protein: CASSLTETAGELFF
D gene: -; V gene: TRBV30; J gene: TRBJ2-2; CDR3 length: 13; clone size: -; CDR3 DNA: TGTGCCTTTGACTGGCCTAACACCGGGGAGCTGTTTTTT; CDR3 protein: CAFDWPNTGELFF
D gene: TRBD2; V gene: TRBV10-3; J gene: TRBJ2-7; CDR3 length: 15; clone size: -; CDR3 DNA: TGTGCCATCAGTTTCACGACTAGCGGGGTCCACGAGCAGTACTTC; CDR3 protein: CAISFTTSGVHEQYF
D gene: -; V gene: TRBV4-3; J gene: TRBJ1-2; CDR3 length: 15; clone size: -; CDR3 DNA: TGCGCCAGCAGCCAAGATCTAGGGGAAGCTTATGGCTACACCTTC; CDR3 protein: CASSQDLGEAYGYTF
D gene: -; V gene: TRBV7-2; J gene: TRBJ2-7; CDR3 length: 13; clone size: -; CDR3 DNA: TGTGCCAGCAGCAATTCACAGACCTACGAGCAGTACTTT; CDR3 protein: CASSNSQTYEQYF
D gene: -; V gene: TRBV29-1; J gene: TRBJ2-5; CDR3 length: 12; clone size: few; CDR3 DNA: TGCAGCGTCATTCGGGACCAAGAGACCCAGTACTTC; CDR3 protein: CSVIRDQETQYF
D gene: TRBD2; V gene: TRBV7-2; J gene: TRBJ2-7; CDR3 length: 16; clone size: -; CDR3 DNA: TGTGCCAGCAGCACCGCCCGCGGGACTAGTGGCTACGAGCAGTACTTC; CDR3 protein: CASSTARGTSGYEQYF
D gene: -; V gene: TRBV7-2; J gene: TRBJ2-7; CDR3 length: 14; clone size: -; CDR3 DNA: TGTGCCAGCAGCCCGGCTGGGGCCACCTACGAGCAGTACTTC; CDR3 protein: CASSPAGATYEQYF
D gene: -; V gene: TRBV7-9; J gene: TRBJ1-1; CDR3 length: 14; clone size: -; CDR3 DNA: TGTGCCAGCAGCCCGCTAGTAGGGGACACTGAAGCTTTCTTT; CDR3 protein: CASSPLVGDTEAFF
D gene: -; V gene: TRBV27; J gene: TRBJ1-2; CDR3 length: 14; clone size: -; CDR3 DNA: TGTGCCAGCAGCCGAGACAGAGGGGGCTATGGCTACACCTTC; CDR3 protein: CASSRDRGGYGYTF
D gene: -; V gene: TRBV6-6; J gene: TRBJ1-1; CDR3 length: 13; clone size: -; CDR3 DNA: TGTGCCAGCAGTAATACAGCGAACACTGAAGCTTTCTTT; CDR3 protein: CASSNTANTEAFF
D gene: TRBD1; V gene: TRBV28; J gene: TRBJ2-5; CDR3 length: 15; clone size: -; CDR3 DNA: TGTGCCAGCAGTTTATCGACAGGGTCCCAAGAGACCCAGTACTTC; CDR3 protein: CASSLSTGSQETQYF
D gene: -; V gene: TRBV6-1; J gene: TRBJ2-3; CDR3 length: 15; clone size: -; CDR3 DNA: TGTGCCAGCGACAGCGGGCGTTCTTGGACAGATACGCAGTATTTT; CDR3 protein: CASDSGRSWTDTQYF
D gene: TRBD1; V gene: TRBV6-5; J gene: TRBJ1-2; CDR3 length: 15; clone size: -; CDR3 DNA: TGTGCCAGCAGTCCTCATGACGACAGGGGCTATGGCTACACCTTC; CDR3 protein: CASSPHDDRGYGYTF
D gene: TRBD2; V gene: TRBV5-1; J gene: TRBJ2-7; CDR3 length: 14; clone size: -; CDR3 DNA: TGCGCCAGCTCCACGGGGACTAGCGGCTACGAGCAGTACTTC; CDR3 protein: CASSTGTSGYEQYF
D gene: -; V gene: TRBV2; J gene: TRBJ2-7; CDR3 length: 14; clone size: -; CDR3 DNA: TGTGAGGGGCGTATGGACAGTGAGTTCGGCGAGCAGTACTTC; CDR3 protein: CEGRMDSEFGEQYF
D gene: TRBD1; V gene: TRBV5-8; J gene: TRBJ1-5; CDR3 length: 15; clone size: -; CDR3 DNA: TGTGCCAGCAGCTTTGTCAGGGGACAGCTGCAGCCCCAGCATTTT; CDR3 protein: CASSFVRGQLQPQHF
D gene: TRBD1; V gene: TRBV18; J gene: TRBJ2-7; CDR3 length: 13; clone size: -; CDR3 DNA: TGTGCCAGCTCAGCAGGGGGCTCCTACGAGCAGTACTTC; CDR3 protein: CASSAGGSYEQYF
D gene: TRBD2; V gene: TRBV10-3; J gene: TRBJ2-1; CDR3 length: 15; clone size: -; CDR3 DNA: TGTGCCATCAGTGAGGTCACTAGCGGGAGGAATGAGCAGTTCTTC; CDR3 protein: CAISEVTSGRNEQFF
D gene: TRBD2; V gene: TRBV7-8; J gene: TRBJ2-7; CDR3 length: 14; clone size: -; CDR3 DNA: TGTGCCAGCAGCTTAGGGGCTAGCGGCTACGAGCAGTACTTC; CDR3 protein: CASSLGASGYEQYF
D gene: -; V gene: TRBV18; J gene: TRBJ1-1; CDR3 length: 14; clone size: -; CDR3 DNA: TGTGCCAGCTCGCCACCTAATGGGAGGACTGAAGCTTTCTTT; CDR3 protein: CASSPPNGRTEAFF
D gene: -; V gene: TRBV5-1; J gene: TRBJ2-5; CDR3 length: 16; clone size: -; CDR3 DNA: TGCGCCAGCAGCCTAGGAAGCTCGACGTACCAAGAGACCCAGTACTTC; CDR3 protein: CASSLGSSTYQETQYF
D gene: -; V gene: TRBV15; J gene: TRBJ1-5; CDR3 length: 16; clone size: -; CDR3 DNA: TGTGCCACCAGCAGAGATTGGACAGCTAGCAATCAGCCCCAGCATTTT; CDR3 protein: CATSRDWTASNQPQHF
D gene: -; V gene: TRBV21-1; J gene: TRBJ2-1; CDR3 length: 19; clone size: -; CDR3 DNA: TGTGCCAGCAGCAAAGCGACTAGCGGGAGGCCTTCCCCTTACAATGAGCAGTTCTTC; CDR3 protein: CASSKATSGRPSPYNEQFF
D gene: -; V gene: TRBV7-2; J gene: TRBJ2-7; CDR3 length: 13; clone size: -; CDR3 DNA: TGTGCCAGCAGCTTAGTTGCGGACTACGAGCAGTACTTC; CDR3 protein: CASSLVADYEQYF
D gene: -; V gene: TRBV2; J gene: TRBJ2-5; CDR3 length: 14; clone size: once; CDR3 DNA: TGTGCCAGCAGTGTTTGGCGGGATAGTAGGGAGCAGTACTTC; CDR3 protein: CASSVWRDSREQYF
D gene: -; V gene: TRBV9; J gene: TRBJ2-5; CDR3 length: 16; clone size: -; CDR3 DNA: TGTGCCAGCAGCGTAGGCCATGACGGGTGGTTGGAGACCCAGTACTTC; CDR3 protein: CASSVGHDGWLETQYF
D gene: -; V gene: TRBV5-4; J gene: TRBJ1-1; CDR3 length: 14; clone size: few; CDR3 DNA: TGTGCCAGCAGCTTGCCGGGAAATATGGCTGAAGCTTTCTTT; CDR3 protein: CASSLPGNMAEAFF
D gene: TRBD2; V gene: TRBV10-3; J gene: TRBJ2-4; CDR3 length: 16; clone size: -; CDR3 DNA: TGTGCCATCAGTGAGGTAGCGGGAAGTGCCAAAAACATTCAGTACTTC; CDR3 protein: CAISEVAGSAKNIQYF
D gene: TRBD1; V gene: TRBV7-3; J gene: TRBJ2-6; CDR3 length: 18; clone size: -; CDR3 DNA: TGTGCCAGCAGCTTCACAGGGGGAAGCTTGTCTGGGGCCAACGTCCTGACTTTC; CDR3 protein: CASSFTGGSLSGANVLTF
D gene: -; V gene: TRBV7-6; J gene: TRBJ2-7; CDR3 length: 16; clone size: -; CDR3 DNA: TGTGCCAGCAGCTTAGCTAGGTCAGGGGAGGGCTACGAGCAGTACTTC; CDR3 protein: CASSLARSGEGYEQYF
D gene: TRBD2; V gene: TRBV7-2; J gene: TRBJ2-2; CDR3 length: 14; clone size: -; CDR3 DNA: TGTGCCAGCACCGGCGGCAGGACTAGCGGGGAGCTGTTTTTT; CDR3 protein: CASTGGRTSGELFF
D gene: -; V gene: TRBV6-5; J gene: TRBJ2-4; CDR3 length: 15; clone size: -; CDR3 DNA: TGTGCCAGCAGTTACAGCCGTTTAGCCAAAAACATTCAGTACTTC; CDR3 protein: CASSYSRLAKNIQYF
D gene: -; V gene: TRBV11-2; J gene: TRBJ1-3; CDR3 length: 14; clone size: once; CDR3 DNA: TGTGCCAGCAGCTTGACTGACTCTGGAAACACCATATATTTT; CDR3 protein: CASSLTDSGNTIYF
D gene: -; V gene: TRBV7-2; J gene: TRBJ1-1; CDR3 length: 11; clone size: -; CDR3 DNA: TGTGCCAGCGTGGGAGGGGCTGAAGCTTTCTTT; CDR3 protein: CASVGGAEAFF
D gene: TRBD1; V gene: TRBV2; J gene: TRBJ1-6; CDR3 length: 13; clone size: -; CDR3 DNA: TGTGCCACAAGGACAGGCTATAATTCACCCCTCCACTTT; CDR3 protein: CATRTGYNSPLHF
D gene: TRBD2; V gene: TRBV28; J gene: TRBJ2-1; CDR3 length: 16; clone size: -; CDR3 DNA: TGTGCCAGCAGTTTAGACCTAGCGGGAGGATACAATGAGCAGTTCTTC; CDR3 protein: CASSLDLAGGYNEQFF
D gene: TRBD1; V gene: TRBV27; J gene: TRBJ2-2; CDR3 length: 16; clone size: few; CDR3 DNA: TGTGCCAGCAAGGGTACGGGACAGGGACCTTTAGGGGAGCTGTTTTTT; CDR3 protein: CASKGTGQGPLGELFF
D gene: TRBD2; V gene: TRBV4-2; J gene: TRBJ2-3; CDR3 length: 18; clone size: -; CDR3 DNA: TGTGCCAGCAGCCAAGAAGGGTGGGTAGCGGGCGTCACAGATACGCAGTATTTT; CDR3 protein: CASSQEGWVAGVTDTQYF
D gene: TRBD1; V gene: TRBV7-9; J gene: TRBJ2-3; CDR3 length: 15; clone size: -; CDR3 DNA: TGTGCCAGCAGCCGAGGAACAGGGGGCACAGATACGCAGTATTTT; CDR3 protein: CASSRGTGGTDTQYF
D gene: TRBD1; V gene: TRBV7-9; J gene: TRBJ1-6; CDR3 length: 15; clone size: once; CDR3 DNA: TGTGCCAGCAGCAATACAGGGGGCGGCAATTCACCCCTCCACTTT; CDR3 protein: CASSNTGGGNSPLHF
D gene: TRBD2; V gene: TRBV10-3; J gene: TRBJ2-5; CDR3 length: 15; clone size: -; CDR3 DNA: TGTGCCATCAGGGATAGCGGGAGGGCCGATGAGACCCAGTACTTC; CDR3 protein: CAIRDSGRADETQYF
D gene: TRBD2; V gene: TRBV5-4; J gene: TRBJ2-1; CDR3 length: 15; clone size: -; CDR3 DNA: TGTGCCAGCAGCTTGGTTCCTAGCGGCTACAATGAGCAGTTCTTC; CDR3 protein: CASSLVPSGYNEQFF
D gene: -; V gene: TRBV2; J gene: TRBJ1-1; CDR3 length: 12; clone size: once; CDR3 DNA: TGTGCCAGCAGAAAGGGGTACACTGAAGCTTTCTTT; CDR3 protein: CASRKGYTEAFF
D gene: -; V gene: TRBV11-2; J gene: TRBJ2-7; CDR3 length: 12; clone size: -; CDR3 DNA: TGTGCCAGCAGCTTAACGGGGAACGAGCAGTACTTC; CDR3 protein: CASSLTGNEQYF
D gene: TRBD2; V gene: TRBV5-1; J gene: TRBJ2-3; CDR3 length: 17; clone size: few; CDR3 DNA: TGCGCCAGCAGCTGGGGACTAGCGGGAGGGCAGGGAGATACGCAGTATTTT; CDR3 protein: CASSWGLAGGQGDTQYF
D gene: -; V gene: TRBV7-8; J gene: TRBJ2-7; CDR3 length: 13; clone size: -; CDR3 DNA: TGTGCCAGCAGCTTATCCGGGGACTACGAGCAGTACTTC; CDR3 protein: CASSLSGDYEQYF
D gene: TRBD1; V gene: TRBV4-2; J gene: TRBJ2-7; CDR3 length: 15; clone size: -; CDR3 DNA: TGTGCCAGCAGCCACACCGGGACAGGGTCCTACGAGCAGTACTTC; CDR3 protein: CASSHTGTGSYEQYF
D gene: -; V gene: TRBV15; J gene: TRBJ2-2; CDR3 length: 14; clone size: -; CDR3 DNA: TGTGCCACCAGGGCAGGGCTGAACACCGGGGAGCTGTTTTTT; CDR3 protein: CATRAGLNTGELFF
D gene: -; V gene: TRBV4-3; J gene: TRBJ1-2; CDR3 length: 17; clone size: -; CDR3 DNA: TGCGCCAGCACAAACCGGTGGAAGGCGGATTCCTTCTATGGCTACACCTTC; CDR3 protein: CASTNRWKADSFYGYTF
D gene: TRBD2; V gene: TRBV4-3; J gene: TRBJ2-3; CDR3 length: 17; clone size: -; CDR3 DNA: TGCGCCAGCAGCCGAAGGACTAGCGGGAGGAACACAGATACGCAGTATTTT; CDR3 protein: CASSRRTSGRNTDTQYF
D gene: -; V gene: TRBV19; J gene: TRBJ2-1; CDR3 length: 16; clone size: -; CDR3 DNA: TGTGCCAGTAGTCCCCGTGGGCAGGGCGGCCGCAATGAGCAGTTCTTC; CDR3 protein: CASSPRGQGGRNEQFF
D gene: -; V gene: TRBV5-1; J gene: TRBJ2-3; CDR3 length: 13; clone size: once; CDR3 DNA: TGCGCCAGCAGCCGGACGGGGGCAGATACGCAGTATTTT; CDR3 protein: CASSRTGADTQYF
D gene: TRBD1; V gene: TRBV7-2; J gene: TRBJ1-2; CDR3 length: 17; clone size: -; CDR3 DNA: TGTGCCAGCAGCTTAACCGGGACAGGGGGGTCTCACTATGGCTACACCTTC; CDR3 protein: CASSLTGTGGSHYGYTF
D gene: TRBD2; V gene: TRBV7-2; J gene: TRBJ2-7; CDR3 length: 15; clone size: -; CDR3 DNA: TGTGCCAGCAGCTTAGTGACTAGCGGTCCCCGGGAGCAGTACTTC; CDR3 protein: CASSLVTSGPREQYF
D gene: -; V gene: TRBV4-3; J gene: TRBJ1-5; CDR3 length: 14; clone size: -; CDR3 DNA: TGCGCCAGCAGTCTTGGAGGGGCGGATCAGCCCCAGCATTTT; CDR3 protein: CASSLGGADQPQHF